A selection of T cell receptor beta chains follows, all from one sample in a study of T cell responses to AZD1222 COVID-19 vaccine. Profiling relied on immunoSEQ multiplex PCR, and the TCRdb table lists in-frame clones only, not all of them. The data contain about 150,000 clones, 90% of them seen just once; the ten biggest clones take up about 1.6%. The material was peripheral blood, obtained 28 days after the second AZD1222 dose. The source is an adult who received the AZD1222 COVID-19 vaccine. Both conserved end residues are trimmed from each CDR3. Fields, in order: V gene, D gene, CDR3 length, J gene, CDR3 protein. The D gene is left open where the match is weak.

v_gene: TRBV14; d_gene: TRBD2; len: 15; j_gene: TRBJ2-1; CDR3aa: ASSQGGGVGSYNEQF
v_gene: TRBV27; d_gene: TRBD2; len: 13; j_gene: TRBJ2-7; CDR3aa: ASSFLDTGAGEQY
v_gene: TRBV6-6; d_gene: -; len: 12; j_gene: TRBJ1-1; CDR3aa: ASSPREENTEAF
v_gene: TRBV7-3; d_gene: -; len: 13; j_gene: TRBJ2-7; CDR3aa: ASSLTGAGYYEQY
v_gene: TRBV28; d_gene: TRBD1; len: 13; j_gene: TRBJ1-1; CDR3aa: ASSPHRGGSTEAF
v_gene: TRBV21-1; d_gene: -; len: 13; j_gene: TRBJ2-3; CDR3aa: ASSKADRGADTQY
v_gene: TRBV6-1; d_gene: -; len: 14; j_gene: TRBJ1-2; CDR3aa: ASSEGMSGANYGYT
v_gene: TRBV5-1; d_gene: -; len: 14; j_gene: TRBJ1-3; CDR3aa: ASSLGTSPYGNTIY
v_gene: TRBV6-5; d_gene: -; len: 12; j_gene: TRBJ1-2; CDR3aa: ASTYYGGSDGYT
v_gene: TRBV24-1; d_gene: -; len: 14; j_gene: TRBJ2-4; CDR3aa: ATSDSRVRGKNIQY
v_gene: TRBV7-6; d_gene: -; len: 14; j_gene: TRBJ2-2; CDR3aa: ASSLIGRTNTGELF
v_gene: TRBV7-9; d_gene: TRBD1; len: 12; j_gene: TRBJ2-3; CDR3aa: ASSATPGQGAAR
v_gene: TRBV28; d_gene: -; len: 9; j_gene: TRBJ1-6; CDR3aa: ASSSYSPLH
v_gene: TRBV7-9; d_gene: -; len: 13; j_gene: TRBJ2-7; CDR3aa: ASSGSYGVSYEQY
v_gene: TRBV10-3; d_gene: TRBD1; len: 11; j_gene: TRBJ2-3; CDR3aa: AIRGQDTDTQY
v_gene: TRBV11-2; d_gene: -; len: 13; j_gene: TRBJ1-1; CDR3aa: ASSLAGSRNTEAF
v_gene: TRBV18; d_gene: TRBD1; len: 10; j_gene: TRBJ1-1; CDR3aa: ASSPDRDEAF
v_gene: TRBV3-1/TRBV3-2; d_gene: TRBD1; len: 10; j_gene: TRBJ1-2; CDR3aa: ASSEDRGGYT
v_gene: TRBV20-1; d_gene: -; len: 11; j_gene: TRBJ2-3; CDR3aa: SASALSTDTQY
v_gene: TRBV2; d_gene: -; len: 15; j_gene: TRBJ1-6; CDR3aa: ASSDPAGYREDSPLH
v_gene: TRBV30; d_gene: -; len: 13; j_gene: TRBJ2-1; CDR3aa: ACPKSGLKDNEQF
v_gene: TRBV30; d_gene: TRBD2; len: 11; j_gene: TRBJ2-1; CDR3aa: AFSGLAGFEQF
v_gene: TRBV5-1; d_gene: -; len: 12; j_gene: TRBJ2-7; CDR3aa: ASSLETGPYEQY
v_gene: TRBV15; d_gene: -; len: 11; j_gene: TRBJ2-7; CDR3aa: ATSGGYSYEQY
v_gene: TRBV7-8; d_gene: TRBD1; len: 16; j_gene: TRBJ1-2; CDR3aa: ASSLALRGTAEGYGYT
v_gene: TRBV12-3/TRBV12-4; d_gene: -; len: 9; j_gene: TRBJ2-1; CDR3aa: ASHGENEQF
v_gene: TRBV6-5; d_gene: -; len: 10; j_gene: TRBJ1-3; CDR3aa: ASRGSGNTIY
v_gene: TRBV12-5; d_gene: -; len: 12; j_gene: TRBJ1-5; CDR3aa: ASGWGVGVQPQH
v_gene: TRBV3-1/TRBV3-2; d_gene: -; len: 10; j_gene: TRBJ1-5; CDR3aa: ASSQGGQPQH
v_gene: TRBV19; d_gene: -; len: 11; j_gene: TRBJ1-1; CDR3aa: ASTPVRNTEAF
v_gene: TRBV6-5; d_gene: TRBD1; len: 13; j_gene: TRBJ2-7; CDR3aa: ASSRPGQGSYEQY
v_gene: TRBV10-2; d_gene: -; len: 11; j_gene: TRBJ1-4; CDR3aa: ASKRVANEKLF
v_gene: TRBV9; d_gene: -; len: 13; j_gene: TRBJ2-5; CDR3aa: ASSVLDRKGETQY
v_gene: TRBV18; d_gene: TRBD1; len: 11; j_gene: TRBJ1-2; CDR3aa: ASSPGGYYGYT
v_gene: TRBV28; d_gene: -; len: 13; j_gene: TRBJ2-2; CDR3aa: ASSFVDRVTGELF
v_gene: TRBV27; d_gene: TRBD1; len: 11; j_gene: TRBJ2-1; CDR3aa: ASAGQGFFEQF
v_gene: TRBV5-4; d_gene: TRBD2; len: 12; j_gene: TRBJ2-1; CDR3aa: ASQGLAEYNEQF
v_gene: TRBV7-6; d_gene: TRBD2; len: 13; j_gene: TRBJ2-1; CDR3aa: ASSARGGSYNEQF
v_gene: TRBV7-2; d_gene: TRBD1; len: 12; j_gene: TRBJ2-7; CDR3aa: ASSTGTGGNEQY
v_gene: TRBV10-3; d_gene: -; len: 15; j_gene: TRBJ1-4; CDR3aa: AISEPLVSGGSEKLF
v_gene: TRBV5-8; d_gene: TRBD2; len: 13; j_gene: TRBJ2-3; CDR3aa: ASSWEGPRTDTQY
v_gene: TRBV28; d_gene: -; len: 11; j_gene: TRBJ1-2; CDR3aa: ASSLLQGRSYT
v_gene: TRBV28; d_gene: -; len: 10; j_gene: TRBJ1-2; CDR3aa: ASSFGGGGYT
v_gene: TRBV11-2; d_gene: -; len: 14; j_gene: TRBJ2-4; CDR3aa: ASSLVGQSAKNIQY
v_gene: TRBV28; d_gene: -; len: 14; j_gene: TRBJ1-1; CDR3aa: ASSLGSYNGNTEAF